This record looks at one T cell receptor (beta chain) sequence and its context. Its cognate antigen is unknown. The sample is drawn from a study of T cell responses to AZD1222 COVID-19 vaccine. Study at large: Second-dose intervals of approximately 4 or approximately 12 weeks were pooled. Whole-study findings and limits: Within unmutated variant regions lay the reported targets of nearly half of spike-specific TCRs. Donors were mostly white British, more females; clonal diversity possibly underestimated. Repertoires were obtained solely post-peak T cell response.

Clones were sequenced by immunoSEQ multiplex PCR, and TCRdb holds only the in-frame ones, with some missing. Of just under 90,000 clones in the sample, approximately 85% were seen once. Trimming stripped 4 bases from V and 1 base from J, with 11 bases between. The CDR3 is made up of 14 amino acids. Germline V CDR1 and CDR2: SGDLS, YYNGEE. This clonotype was obtained from an adult in good health. Sequenced here: peripheral blood, sampled on day 0 of AZD1222 vaccination. The rearrangement links TRBV9 to TRBJ1-1, with unresolved D. CDR3 amino acids: CASSRTDQNTEAFF. CDR3 nucleotide sequence: TGTGCCAGCAGCCGAACTGACCAGAACACTGAAGCTTTCTTT.